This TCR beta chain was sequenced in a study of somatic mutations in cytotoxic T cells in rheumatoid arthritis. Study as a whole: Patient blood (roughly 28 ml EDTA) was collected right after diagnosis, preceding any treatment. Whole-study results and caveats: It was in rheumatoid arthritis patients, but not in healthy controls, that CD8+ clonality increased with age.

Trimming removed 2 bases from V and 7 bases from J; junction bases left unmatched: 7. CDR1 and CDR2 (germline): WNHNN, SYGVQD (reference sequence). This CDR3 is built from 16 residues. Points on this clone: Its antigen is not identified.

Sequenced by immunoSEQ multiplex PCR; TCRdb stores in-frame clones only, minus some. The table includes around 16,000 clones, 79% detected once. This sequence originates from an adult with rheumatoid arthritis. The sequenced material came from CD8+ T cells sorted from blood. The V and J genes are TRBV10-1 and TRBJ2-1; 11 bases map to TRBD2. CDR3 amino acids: CASSEKTSGNGNEQFF. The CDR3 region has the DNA TGCGCCAGCAGTGAGAAGACTAGCGGGAACGGTAATGAGCAGTTCTTC.